This entry lists 26 T cell receptor beta chains sequenced from one sample in a study of Tregs in tolerant kidney transplant recipients. Data came from immunoSEQ multiplex PCR; TCRdb stores just in-frame clones and leaves some out. The table counts roughly 53,000 clones; roughly 0.89% lies in the top ten. The source material was CD4+ T cells from blood, sampled before the transplant. The receptors here all came from a human donor who received a combined kidney and bone marrow transplant.

For this clone: The read comes to an end 3 residues before the CDR3 does, leaving the germline J gene to fill in the end. V usage is TRBV5-1 and J usage is TRBJ1-6, with 8 bases fitting TRBD1. V gave up 0 bases and J gave up 0 bases; unmatched junction bases: 2. Germline-derived CDR1 and CDR2 are SGHRS and YFSETQ. CDR3 length: 17 amino acids. The chain's CDR3 is CASSLATGGSYNSPLHF. The covered CDR3 bases are TGCGCCAGCAGCTTGGCAACAGGGGGCTCCTATAATTCACCC.

The DNA read from the CDR3 is TGTGCCAGCCTTCCGGCGGGATCTAACACCGGGGAG. Translated, it gives CASLPAGSNTGE. The entire CDR3 sequence reads CASLPAGSNTGELFF. The chain couples TRBV7-2 to TRBJ2-2; a weak D match, TRBD2 (6 bases). The DNA ends 3 residues before the CDR3 does, and the rest of the CDR3 is filled in from the germline J gene. This CDR3 spans 15 amino acids. The germline CDR1 and CDR2 sequences are SGHTA and FQGNSA. V shed 8 bases and J shed 2 bases, with 15 bases lying between them.

In the case of this clone: Coverage ceases 3 residues before the CDR3 finishes, and the germline J gene fills in the end. The chain links TRBV7-7 to TRBJ2-5; tentative D call: TRBD2 (6 bases). Between the trimmed V and J ends, which lost 4 bases and 7 bases, there was a span of 13 bases. The V gene's germline CDR1 is SSHAT and CDR2 FNYEAQ (reference sequence). This CDR3 has 13 amino acids. The CDR3 bases that were read are TGTGCCAGCAGCTCCGGGACTGGGTCGACC. As protein: CASSSGTGST. The full CDR3 sequence reads CASSSGTGSTQYF. The full variable domain, completed using reference TRBV7-7 and TRBJ2-5, is GAGVSQSPRYKVTKRGQDVTLRCDPISSHATLYWYQQALGQGPEFLTYFNYEAQPDKSGLPSDRFSAERPEGSISTLTIQRTEQRDSAMYRCASSSGTGSTQYFGPGTRLLVL.

With regard to this clone: The CDR3 end falls 3 residues outside the read, so it is completed with the germline J gene. The genes are TRBV7-7 and TRBJ2-5; weak D call: TRBD1 (6 bases). The CDR3 runs to 12 residues. Trimming left V 5 bases short and J 5 bases short, with 9 bases between. Germline CDR1 reads SSHAT; CDR2 reads FNYEAQ (reference sequence). CDR3 sequence: CASSGQGETQYF. Partial CDR3 DNA: TGTGCCAGCAGCGGTCAGGGGGAGACC.

A word on this clone: The CDR3 end falls 3 residues outside the read, so it is completed with the germline J gene. This rearrangement joins TRBV19 to TRBJ2-7, with D perhaps matching TRBD1 (5 bases). The CDR3 totals 14 residues. In germline, CDR1 is LNHDA, CDR2 SQIVND (reference sequence). The V end lost 0 bases, the J end lost 3 bases, and 9 bases lay between the germline ends. Incomplete CDR3 DNA: TGTGCCAGTAGTATAGAAACAGGAAACTACGAG. Residues: CASSIETGNYE. The complete CDR3 sequence is CASSIETGNYEQYF.

To note about this clone: The read comes to an end 3 residues before the CDR3 does, leaving the germline J gene to fill in the end. J is TRBJ2-1 and V is TRBV7-9; 9 bases line up with TRBD1. The CDR3 consists of 15 residues. The ends lost 4 bases at V and 2 bases at J; junction bases unmatched: 3. Germline V lookup: CDR1 SEHNR, CDR2 FQNEAQ (reference sequence). The CDR3 protein is CASSSDRGAYNEQFF. The sequenced part of the CDR3 DNA is TGTGCCAGCAGCTCCGACAGGGGGGCCTACAATGAG.

Worth noting for this clone: The read ends 3 residues before the CDR3 terminus; that terminus is restored from the germline J gene. This chain joins TRBV6-2 or TRBV6-3 and TRBJ2-1; 8 bases are shared with TRBD2. This CDR3 is 15 amino acids long. Losses at the gene ends were 4 bases for V and 0 bases for J; bases not matched to a gene: 2. Germline V gene data show CDR1 as MNHEY and CDR2 as SVGEGT. The DNA read from the CDR3 is TGTGCCAGCAGTTTAAGCGGGGGCTCCTACAATGAG. Translated, it gives CASSLSGGSYNE. The entire CDR3 protein is CASSLSGGSYNEQFF.

Worth noting for this clone: The read falls 3 residues short of the CDR3 end, and the missing part is taken from the germline J gene. This chain joins TRBV7-8 and TRBJ1-2; D possibly corresponds to TRBD1 (6 bases). CDR1 is SGHVS, CDR2 FQNEAQ, per germline. This CDR3 is built from 13 residues. The sequenced part of the CDR3 DNA is TGTGCCAGCAGCTTAGAGAGGGGGAACGGC. It specifies CASSLERGNG. The whole CDR3 is CASSLERGNGYTF. Together with reference TRBV7-8 and TRBJ1-2, the CDR3 gives the full variable domain: GAGVSQSPRYKVAKRGQDVALRCDPISGHVSLFWYQQALGQGPEFLTYFQNEAQLDKSGLPSDRFFAERPEGSVSTLKIQRTQQEDSAVYLCASSLERGNGYTFGSGTRLTVV.

Comments on this clone: The CDR3 end lies 3 residues beyond the end of the read and is filled in from the germline J gene. This chain uses TRBV7-2 with TRBJ2-1; D unresolved. The CDR3 loop spans 13 amino acids. CDR1 is SGHTA and CDR2 is FQGNSA in the germline V gene. V gave up 0 bases and J gave up 9 bases, with 9 bases separating them. CDR3 DNA (partial): TGTGCCAGCAGCTTAGCTGCTGGCGGTGAG. Its protein is CASSLAAGGE. The entire CDR3 protein is CASSLAAGGEQFF.

A note on this clone: Sequencing ends 3 residues short of the CDR3 end; the germline J gene provides the rest. The J gene is TRBJ1-3, the V gene TRBV19; D uncertain. V lost 1 base and J lost 0, with 10 bases in between. The CDR3 loop spans 16 amino acids. In germline, CDR1 is LNHDA, CDR2 SQIVND (reference sequence). The sequenced part of the CDR3 DNA is TGTGCCAGTAGTATAGGCCCCACAGCCTCTGGAAACACC. Amino acids: CASSIGPTASGNT. The full CDR3 reads CASSIGPTASGNTIYF. Variable domain in full (rest from reference TRBV19 and TRBJ1-3): DGGITQSPKYLFRKEGQNVTLSCEQNLNHDAMYWYRQDPGQGLRLIYYSQIVNDFQKGDIAEGYSVSREKKESFPLTVTSAQKNPTAFYLCASSIGPTASGNTIYFGEGSWLTVV.

CDR3 DNA, as far as it was read: TGTGCCAGCTCACCAGCCGAGGGCTATGGC. Translating it yields CASSPAEGYG. The CDR3, in full, reads CASSPAEGYGYTF. The chain has TRBV18 and TRBJ1-2; unclear D gene. Read sequence stops 3 residues before the CDR3 end, and the germline J gene provides the missing end. CDR3 length equals 13 residues. The germline V and J ends were trimmed by 2 bases and 4 bases, with 8 bases remaining between them. Germline lookup yields CDR1 KGHSH and CDR2 LQKENI.

The CDR3 here is CSAPRTSGTPHTQYF. The CDR3 bases that were read are TGCAGTGCTCCCAGGACTAGCGGGACCCCTCATACG. The V and J genes are TRBV20-1 and TRBJ2-3; TRBD2 matches at 12 bases. Sequencing ends 3 residues short of the CDR3 end; the germline J gene provides the rest. CDR1 and CDR2 from the germline V gene are DFQATT and SNEGSKA (reference sequence). The CDR3 totals 15 residues. V was clipped by 5 bases and J by 7 bases; unmatched bases: 10.

Of note for this clone: Coverage ceases 3 residues before the CDR3 finishes, and the germline J gene fills in the end. The V call is TRBV29-1, the J call TRBJ2-7, with 7 bases aligning to TRBD1. CDR3 length: 11 amino acids. Germline V gene sequence: CDR1 SQVTM, CDR2 ANQGSEA. The J segment lost 5 bases and the V segment lost 7 bases, leaving 5 bases of the junction unmatched. The covered CDR3 bases are TGCAGCGGCGCGACAGGGCACGAG. This encodes CSGATGHE. The entire CDR3 protein is CSGATGHEQYF.

A note on this clone: The read falls 3 residues short of the CDR3 end, and the missing part is taken from the germline J gene. The chain recombines TRBV18 with TRBJ1-5; TRBD1 aligns across 8 bases. This CDR3 is 15 amino acids long. The V segment lost 3 bases and the J segment 3 bases; nucleotides outside the gene matches: 4. Germline V gene lookup returns CDR1 KGHSH and CDR2 LQKENI. The CDR3 protein is CASSPGQGHNQPQHF. The DNA read from the CDR3 is TGTGCCAGCTCACCCGGACAGGGCCACAATCAGCCC.

Notes on this clone: The DNA ends 3 residues before the CDR3 does, and the rest of the CDR3 is filled in from the germline J gene. The gene calls are TRBV10-3 and TRBJ2-2; 11 nucleotides align to TRBD1. V was pared by 6 bases and J by 4 bases, with 13 bases of the junction left unmatched. The CDR3 totals 18 residues. Germline CDR1 is ENHRY and CDR2 is SYGVKD. The CDR3: CAIRTAPDRGRSTGELFF. The part of the CDR3 DNA that was read is TGTGCCATCAGGACCGCCCCGGACAGGGGGCGAAGCACCGGGGAG.

As for this clone: From the germline J gene comes the end of the CDR3, since the read stops 3 residues before it. The rearrangement links TRBV7-2 to TRBJ2-5; TRBD2 matches 7 bases. CDR3 length equals 15 residues. Germline lookup yields CDR1 SGHTA and CDR2 FQGNSA. The ends lost 5 bases at V and 1 base at J; junction bases unmatched: 7. The covered CDR3 bases are TGTGCCAGCAGCCCAGGAGCGGGACCCCAAGAGACC. Translation gives CASSPGAGPQET. The whole CDR3 sequence is CASSPGAGPQETQYF. The whole variable domain, remainder taken from reference TRBV7-2 and TRBJ2-5, is GAGVSQSPSNKVTEKGKDVELRCDPISGHTALYWYRQSLGQGLEFLIYFQGNSAPDKSGLPSDRFSAERTGGSVSTLTIQRTQQEDSAVYLCASSPGAGPQETQYFGPGTRLLVL.

Of note for this clone: The read comes to an end 3 residues before the CDR3 does, leaving the germline J gene to fill in the end. The chain joins TRBV7-2 to TRBJ1-1; D is uncertain. Trimming pared 4 bases from V and 6 bases from J, leaving 12 bases between. CDR3 length: 13 amino acids. Looked up from germline, CDR1 is SGHTA and CDR2 is FQGNSA. CDR3 DNA, as far as it was read: TGTGCCAGCAGCTCCTATTATGTACCTGAA. This sequence encodes CASSSYYVPE. The full CDR3 reads CASSSYYVPEAFF.

Turning to this clone: Coverage ceases 3 residues before the CDR3 finishes, and the germline J gene fills in the end. V usage is TRBV7-2 and J usage is TRBJ1-4; D ambiguous. CDR1 SGHTA and CDR2 FQGNSA come from the germline V gene. Trimming shortened V by 6 bases and J by 0 bases, and 11 bases separated the two germline ends. This CDR3 spans 15 amino acids. CDR3 loop: CASSARVSTNEKLFF. CDR3 DNA (partial): TGTGCCAGCAGTGCGCGGGTATCAACTAATGAAAAA.

With respect to this clone: The read falls 3 residues short of the CDR3 end, and the missing part is taken from the germline J gene. The J gene is TRBJ2-7, the V gene TRBV19; 14 bases map to TRBD2. The germline V gene has CDR1 LNHDA and CDR2 SQIVND (reference sequence). The CDR3 runs 15 residues. Losses at the gene ends were 9 bases for V and 6 bases for J; bases not matched to a gene: 10. Incomplete CDR3 DNA: TGTGCCAGCTCCCTGGGACTAGCGGGAGTCGGCGAG. It encodes CASSLGLAGVGE. The entire CDR3 protein reads CASSLGLAGVGEQYF. Full variable domain (remainder filled in from reference TRBV19 and TRBJ2-7): DGGITQSPKYLFRKEGQNVTLSCEQNLNHDAMYWYRQDPGQGLRLIYYSQIVNDFQKGDIAEGYSVSREKKESFPLTVTSAQKNPTAFYLCASSLGLAGVGEQYFGPGTRLTVT.

A note on this clone: Read sequence stops 3 residues before the CDR3 end, and the germline J gene provides the missing end. The chain links TRBV11-3 to TRBJ2-3; 7 bases are shared with TRBD2. V shed 5 bases, J shed 6 bases, and the junction held 2 bases outside the gene matches. Germline lookup yields CDR1 SGHNT and CDR2 YENEEA. This CDR3 has 12 residues. CDR3 sequence reads: CASSQAGDTQYF. Incomplete CDR3 DNA: TGTGCCAGCAGCCAAGCGGGGGATACG.

Worth noting for this clone: The CDR3 end falls 3 residues outside the read, so it is completed with the germline J gene. The V and J genes are TRBV6-4 and TRBJ1-2; 12 positions match TRBD1. CDR1 is MRHNA and CDR2 is SNTAGT in the germline V gene. The CDR3 totals 14 residues. The part of the CDR3 DNA that was read is TGTGCCAGTCTACCGGGACAGGGGGCGGTCGGC. Translated, it gives CASLPGQGAVG. The whole CDR3 is CASLPGQGAVGYTF.

A word on this clone: The read terminates 3 residues before the CDR3 end, so the remaining end is supplied by the germline J gene. The chain uses TRBV7-2 and TRBJ1-5, with 11 nucleotides matching TRBD1. Germline V lookup: CDR1 SGHTA, CDR2 FQGNSA. This CDR3 is built from 17 residues. Losses at the gene ends were 0 bases for V and 9 bases for J; bases not matched to a gene: 10. The covered CDR3 bases are TGTGCCAGCAGCTTAGCCGTCCCGGGACAGGGGGTACCGCCC. Protein product: CASSLAVPGQGVPP. The entire CDR3 sequence reads CASSLAVPGQGVPPQHF.

A remark on this clone: The read falls 3 residues short of the CDR3 end, and the missing part is taken from the germline J gene. The chain recombines TRBV18 with TRBJ2-1; the D is unclear. CDR1 is KGHSH, CDR2 LQKENI, per germline. Trimming shortened V by 3 bases and J by 5 bases, and 14 bases separated the two germline ends. This CDR3 has 15 residues. CDR3 bases read: TGTGCCAGCTCACCCATGTTTGGAGCGAACAATGAG. It is translated as CASSPMFGANNE. The CDR3 in full is CASSPMFGANNEQFF.

A word on this clone: From the germline J gene comes the end of the CDR3, since the read stops 3 residues before it. The chain carries TRBV20-1 and TRBJ1-1; 12 nucleotides line up with TRBD1. The CDR3 length is 15 residues. From germline, CDR1 is DFQATT and CDR2 SNEGSKA (reference sequence). Germline trimming cut 5 bases from V and 7 bases from J; bases unmatched to any gene: 11. The covered CDR3 bases are TGCAGTGCTGGACCGGGACAGGGGGCGCCGGGTGAA. It is translated as CSAGPGQGAPGE. The CDR3 as a whole reads CSAGPGQGAPGEAFF.

As for this clone: The read finishes 3 residues shy of the CDR3 end, and the germline J gene is used to complete it. This chain links TRBV18 with TRBJ2-3; 12 bases match TRBD1. V shed 2 bases, J shed 1 base, and the junction held 10 bases outside the gene matches. This CDR3 spans 19 amino acids. Germline V gives CDR1 KGHSH, CDR2 LQKENI. The DNA read from the CDR3 is TGTGCCAGCTCACCAAGCGGGACAGGGGGCTTGTCGGGCACAGATACG. This translates into CASSPSGTGGLSGTDT. The CDR3 reads in full as CASSPSGTGGLSGTDTQYF.

Points on this clone: The read is 3 residues too short to cover the CDR3 end, so that end is filled in from the germline J gene. The chain uses TRBV6-2 or TRBV6-3 and TRBJ2-5, with 7 bases lining up with TRBD1. The V gene's germline CDR1 is MNHEY and CDR2 SVGEGT. V shed 6 bases, J shed 6 bases, and the junction held 10 bases outside the gene matches. The CDR3 sequence is 14 residues long. CDR3 amino acids: CASSQDRVGKTQYF. Incomplete CDR3 DNA: TGTGCCAGCAGCCAAGACAGGGTTGGGAAGACC.